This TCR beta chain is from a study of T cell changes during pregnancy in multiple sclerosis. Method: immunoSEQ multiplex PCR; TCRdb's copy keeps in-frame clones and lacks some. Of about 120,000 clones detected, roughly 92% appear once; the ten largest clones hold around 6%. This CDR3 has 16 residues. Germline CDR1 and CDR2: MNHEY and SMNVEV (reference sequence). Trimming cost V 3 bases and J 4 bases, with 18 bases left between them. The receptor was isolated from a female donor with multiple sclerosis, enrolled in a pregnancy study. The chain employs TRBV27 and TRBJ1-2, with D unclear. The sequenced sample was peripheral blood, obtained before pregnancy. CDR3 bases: TGTGCCAGCAGTTTCTCCCGGGCGGGCAGTGGCTATGGCTACACCTTC. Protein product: CASSFSRAGSGYGYTF.